This TCR beta chain is drawn from a study of blood T cell repertoires in COVID-19. Across the whole study: Researchers got acute and convalescent COVID-19 samples from the United States, Italy and Spain. Nucleic acid was either cDNA or gDNA, and it came from T cells, B-cell-depleted T cells, or PBMCs.

Methods used by the authors: Amplification of reference gene primers was used by the study to estimate nucleated cell counts. Using immunoSEQ multiplex PCR, the repertoire was profiled, and TCRdb retains in-frame clones only, with some absent. For V, J and clone size, that table is used; D and trimming come from the DNA. Of roughly 320,000 clones listed, approximately 85% are singletons. CDR1 and CDR2 (germline): MNHEY, SMNVEV (reference sequence). V was pared by 2 bases and J by 7 bases, with 14 bases between. The CDR3 sequence is 14 residues long. This TCR was sampled from a human donor in a cohort sampled during active COVID-19. The sequenced material came from peripheral blood. The chain employs TRBV27 and TRBJ1-1, with D perhaps TRBD1 (6 bases). CDR3 bases: TGTGCCAGCAGTTTAGGGGGGGCGCGGGGTGAAGCTTTCTTT. Its protein is CASSLGGARGEAFF.